One and the same sample provided the 2 T cell receptor beta chains below, sequenced in a study of blood T cell repertoires in COVID-19. This table comes from immunoSEQ multiplex PCR, and its TCRdb copy is limited to in-frame clones, with some not included. The sample carries approximately 80,000 clones, about 85% recorded once. Sequenced sample: peripheral blood. The receptors were gathered from a woman aged 80 or older with COVID-19, enrolled during active disease.

The sample holds a few counts of this clone. The CDR3 DNA is TGCAGCGCTCAGACAGGGGTGGGCACTGAAGCTTTCTTT. Its protein product is CSAQTGVGTEAFF. The chain links TRBV29-1 to TRBJ1-1; 8 bases agree with TRBD1. V was pared by 7 bases and J by 4 bases, with 8 bases of the junction left unmatched. The germline CDR1 and CDR2 sequences are SQVTM and ANQGSEA. The CDR3 consists of 13 residues.

The chain uses TRBV7-2 and TRBJ2-3; TRBD2 matches at 7 bases. Germline CDR1 and CDR2: SGHTA and FQGNSA. V shed 1 base, J shed 6 bases, and the junction held 16 bases outside the gene matches. The CDR3 loop spans 18 amino acids. The CDR3 region has the DNA TGTGCCAGCAGCTTAGAATTTGCGGGGGTCCCTAAAAGGGATACGCAGTATTTT. Translated, it gives CASSLEFAGVPKRDTQYF.